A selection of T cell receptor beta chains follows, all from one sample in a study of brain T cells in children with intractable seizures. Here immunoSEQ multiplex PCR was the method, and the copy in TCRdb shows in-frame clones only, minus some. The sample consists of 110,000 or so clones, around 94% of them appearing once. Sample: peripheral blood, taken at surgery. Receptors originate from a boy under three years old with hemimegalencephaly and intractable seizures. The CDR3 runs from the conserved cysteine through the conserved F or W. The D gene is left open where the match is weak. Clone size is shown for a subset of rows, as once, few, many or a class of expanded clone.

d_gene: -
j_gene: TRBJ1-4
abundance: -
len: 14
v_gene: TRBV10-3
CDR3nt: TGTGCCACCACCTTCAGCGTTTCGAATGAAAAACTGTTTTTT
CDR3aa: CATTFSVSNEKLFF

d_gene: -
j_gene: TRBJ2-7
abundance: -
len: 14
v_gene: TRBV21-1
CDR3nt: TGTGCCAGCCCGGCGACTAGCGGGAGCTACGAGCAGTACTTC
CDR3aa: CASPATSGSYEQYF

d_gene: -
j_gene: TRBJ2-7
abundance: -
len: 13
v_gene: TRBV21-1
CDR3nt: TGTGCCGCCTCCGCATTTGACTCCTACGAGCAGTACTTC
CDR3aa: CAASAFDSYEQYF

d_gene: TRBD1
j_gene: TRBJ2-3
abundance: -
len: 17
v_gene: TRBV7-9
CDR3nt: TGTGCCAGCAGCTCCATTCCGGGGACAGGGTGGACAGATACGCAGTATTTT
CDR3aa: CASSSIPGTGWTDTQYF

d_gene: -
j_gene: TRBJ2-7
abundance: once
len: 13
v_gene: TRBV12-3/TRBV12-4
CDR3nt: TGTGCCAGCAGCTCCCCCGGACCCCACGAGCAGTACTTC
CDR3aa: CASSSPGPHEQYF

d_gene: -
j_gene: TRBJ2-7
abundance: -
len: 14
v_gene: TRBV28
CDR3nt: TGTGCCAGCACCCTTCGAGGACTAAACTACGAGCAGTACTTC
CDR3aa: CASTLRGLNYEQYF

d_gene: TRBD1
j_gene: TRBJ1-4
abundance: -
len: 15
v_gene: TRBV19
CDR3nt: TGTGCCAGTAGTTCAGCCGGGACAGGGGGAGAAAAACTGTTTTTT
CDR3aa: CASSSAGTGGEKLFF

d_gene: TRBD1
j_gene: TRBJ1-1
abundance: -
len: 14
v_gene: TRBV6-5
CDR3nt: TGTGCCGCTGCGGACAGGGGGCAGAACACTGAAGCTTTCTTT
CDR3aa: CAAADRGQNTEAFF

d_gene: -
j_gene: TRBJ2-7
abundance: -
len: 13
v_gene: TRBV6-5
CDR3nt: TGTGCCAGCAGCTATAGTGAGAACTACGAGCAGTACTTC
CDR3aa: CASSYSENYEQYF

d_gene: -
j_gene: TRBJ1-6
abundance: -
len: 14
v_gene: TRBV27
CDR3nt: TGTGCCAGCAGTATAGCAAGAAGGAATTCACCCCTCCACTTT
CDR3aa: CASSIARRNSPLHF

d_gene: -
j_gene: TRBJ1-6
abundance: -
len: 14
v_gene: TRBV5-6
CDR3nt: TGTGCCAGCAGCTTGGCCGGGGGTGAATCACCCCTCCACTTT
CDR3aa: CASSLAGGESPLHF

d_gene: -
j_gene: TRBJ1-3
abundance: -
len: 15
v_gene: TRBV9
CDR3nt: TGTGCCAGCAGCGTAGCGGGGAGCTCTGGAAACACCATATATTTT
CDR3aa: CASSVAGSSGNTIYF

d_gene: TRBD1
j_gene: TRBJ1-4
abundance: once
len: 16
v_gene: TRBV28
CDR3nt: TGTGCCAGCAGTGCCGAGACAGGGGCTTGGAATGAAAAACTGTTTTTT
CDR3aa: CASSAETGAWNEKLFF

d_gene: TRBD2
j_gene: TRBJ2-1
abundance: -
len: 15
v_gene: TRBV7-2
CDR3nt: TGTGCCAGCAGCCCCCTAGCGGGAGGGCCACGCGAGCAGTTCTTC
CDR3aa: CASSPLAGGPREQFF

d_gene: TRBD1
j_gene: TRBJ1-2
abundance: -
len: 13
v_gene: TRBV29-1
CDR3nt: TGCAGCGTTTCCAAGGGGGCAAACTATGGCTACACCTTC
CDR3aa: CSVSKGANYGYTF

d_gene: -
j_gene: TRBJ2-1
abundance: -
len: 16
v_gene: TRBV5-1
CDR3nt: TGCGCCAGCAGCTTGGATGGGAGGAGCTCCTACAATGAGCAGTTCTTC
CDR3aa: CASSLDGRSSYNEQFF

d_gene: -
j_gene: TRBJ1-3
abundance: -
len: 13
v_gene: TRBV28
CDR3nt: TGTGCCAGCAGACCCCCCTCTGGAAACACCATATATTTT
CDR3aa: CASRPPSGNTIYF

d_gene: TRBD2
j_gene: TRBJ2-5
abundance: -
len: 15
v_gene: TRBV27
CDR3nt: TGTGCCAGCAGCCTAGCGGGAGGTCCGCGGGAGACCCAGTACTTC
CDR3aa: CASSLAGGPRETQYF

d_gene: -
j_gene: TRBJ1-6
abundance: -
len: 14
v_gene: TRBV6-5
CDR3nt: TGTGCCAGCACCGACCAACAGTATAATTCACCCCTCCACTTT
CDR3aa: CASTDQQYNSPLHF

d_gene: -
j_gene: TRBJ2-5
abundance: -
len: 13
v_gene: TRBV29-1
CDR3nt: TGCAGCGTTGCGCCCAGGGGTGGGGAGACCCAGTACTTC
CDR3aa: CSVAPRGGETQYF

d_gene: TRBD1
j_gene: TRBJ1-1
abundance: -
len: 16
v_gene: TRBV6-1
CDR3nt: TGTGCCAGCAGTGACCCGACAGGGGGGATGAACACTGAAGCTTTCTTT
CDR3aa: CASSDPTGGMNTEAFF

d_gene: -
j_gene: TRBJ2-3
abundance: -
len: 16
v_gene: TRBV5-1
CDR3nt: TGCGCCAGCAGCTTACTTAGCGGCTCTAGCACAGATACGCAGTATTTT
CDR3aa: CASSLLSGSSTDTQYF

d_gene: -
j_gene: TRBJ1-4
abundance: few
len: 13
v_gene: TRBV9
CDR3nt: TGTGCCAGCAGCCCTGCTTATGGGGAAAAACTGTTTTTT
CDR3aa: CASSPAYGEKLFF

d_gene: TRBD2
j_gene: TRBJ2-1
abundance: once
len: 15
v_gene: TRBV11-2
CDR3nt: TGTGCCAGCAGCCCGACTAGCGGGAGCTACAATGAGCAGTTCTTC
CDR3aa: CASSPTSGSYNEQFF

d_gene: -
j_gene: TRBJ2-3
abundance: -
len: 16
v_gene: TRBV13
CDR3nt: TGTGCCAGCAGCTTATCATTCGGGAGAGGCACAGATACGCAGTATTTT
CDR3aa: CASSLSFGRGTDTQYF

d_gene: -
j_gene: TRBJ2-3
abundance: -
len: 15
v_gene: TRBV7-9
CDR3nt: TGTGCCAGCAGCTTAGGTTTCCAGCAGGGAGATACGCAGTATTTT
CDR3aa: CASSLGFQQGDTQYF

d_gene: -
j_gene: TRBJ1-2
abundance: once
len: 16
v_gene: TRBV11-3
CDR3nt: TGTGCCAGCAGCTCCGCAGGGGCCCTCTTTGGCTATGGCTACACCTTC
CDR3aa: CASSSAGALFGYGYTF

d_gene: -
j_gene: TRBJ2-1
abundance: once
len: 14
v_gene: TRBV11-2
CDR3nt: TGTGCCAGCAGCTTAGTGACGGAGTACAATGAGCAGTTCTTC
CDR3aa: CASSLVTEYNEQFF

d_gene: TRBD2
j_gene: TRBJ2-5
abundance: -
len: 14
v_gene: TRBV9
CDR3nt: TGTGCCAGCAGCGCCCGGACTAGCAGAGAGACCCAGTACTTC
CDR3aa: CASSARTSRETQYF

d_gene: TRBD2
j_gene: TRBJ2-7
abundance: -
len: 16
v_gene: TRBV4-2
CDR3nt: TGTGCCAGCAGCCAAGGAGGACTAGCGGGAGCCTACGAGCAGTACTTC
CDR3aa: CASSQGGLAGAYEQYF

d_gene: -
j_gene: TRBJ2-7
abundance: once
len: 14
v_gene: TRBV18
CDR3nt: TGTGCCAGCTCACCCCGGAGTGGGACCTACGAGCAGTACTTC
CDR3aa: CASSPRSGTYEQYF

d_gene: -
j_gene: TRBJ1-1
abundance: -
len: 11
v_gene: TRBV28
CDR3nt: TGTGCCAGCAGTTCAGGGAGTGAAGCTTTCTTT
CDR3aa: CASSSGSEAFF

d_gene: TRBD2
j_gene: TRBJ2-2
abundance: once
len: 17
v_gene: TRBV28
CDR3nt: TGTGCCAGCAGCCCACTATACAGCGGGAAGAACACCGGGGAGCTGTTTTTT
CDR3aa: CASSPLYSGKNTGELFF

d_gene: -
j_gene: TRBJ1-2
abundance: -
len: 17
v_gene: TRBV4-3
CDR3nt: TGCGCCAGCAGCCAAGAAGGCCGGTCCCGGGGAGGGGCTGGCTACACCTTC
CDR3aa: CASSQEGRSRGGAGYTF

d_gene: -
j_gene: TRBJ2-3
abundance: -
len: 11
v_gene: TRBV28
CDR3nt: TGTGCCAGCACCACGCGGGATACGCAGTATTTT
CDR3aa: CASTTRDTQYF

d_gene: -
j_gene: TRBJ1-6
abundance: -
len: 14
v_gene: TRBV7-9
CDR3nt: TGTGCCAGCAGCTTTTCGGCGACTAATTCACCCCTCCACTTT
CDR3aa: CASSFSATNSPLHF

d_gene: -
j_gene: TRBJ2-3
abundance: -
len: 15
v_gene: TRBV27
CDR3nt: TGTGCCAGCTCACCGACAGGCCATAGCACAGATACGCAGTATTTT
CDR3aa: CASSPTGHSTDTQYF

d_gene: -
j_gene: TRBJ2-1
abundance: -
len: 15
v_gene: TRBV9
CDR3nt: TGTGCCAGCAGCGTAGGTAGTCTCCCCCACAATGAGCAGTTCTTC
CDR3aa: CASSVGSLPHNEQFF

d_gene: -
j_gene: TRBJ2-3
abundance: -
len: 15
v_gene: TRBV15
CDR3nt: TGTGCCACCAGCAGAGATGGACGGAGCACAGATACGCAGTATTTT
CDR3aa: CATSRDGRSTDTQYF

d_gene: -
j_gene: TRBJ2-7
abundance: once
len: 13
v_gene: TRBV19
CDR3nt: TGTGCCAGTAGTATAGGACAGAACTACGAGCAGTACTTC
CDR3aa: CASSIGQNYEQYF

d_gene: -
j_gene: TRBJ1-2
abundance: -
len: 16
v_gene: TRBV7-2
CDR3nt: TGTGCCAGCAGCTCAAAGGGGTTCGGCTTTTTCTATGGCTACACCTTC
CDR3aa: CASSSKGFGFFYGYTF

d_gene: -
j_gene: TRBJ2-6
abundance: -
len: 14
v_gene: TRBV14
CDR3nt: TGTGCCAGCAGCCCCCTCTCTGGGGCCAACGTCCTGACTTTC
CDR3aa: CASSPLSGANVLTF

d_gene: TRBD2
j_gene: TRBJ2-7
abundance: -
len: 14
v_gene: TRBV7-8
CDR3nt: TGTGCCAGCAGCCCTACTAGCGGACACTACGAGCAGTACTTC
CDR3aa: CASSPTSGHYEQYF

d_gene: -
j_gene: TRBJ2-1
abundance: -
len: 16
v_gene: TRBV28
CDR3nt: TGTGCCAGCAGTTTAACCCGACAGGGTAGGAGGGAAGAGCAGTTCTTC
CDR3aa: CASSLTRQGRREEQFF

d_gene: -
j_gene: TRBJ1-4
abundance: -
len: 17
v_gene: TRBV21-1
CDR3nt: TGTGCCAGCCGGGTCGCACAGGGCCTTAATCTAGATGAAAAACTGTTTTTT
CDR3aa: CASRVAQGLNLDEKLFF

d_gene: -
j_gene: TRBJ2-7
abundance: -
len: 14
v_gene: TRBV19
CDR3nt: TGTGCCAGTAGTCTCCTTTTTTCCCACTACGAGCAGTACTTC
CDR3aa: CASSLLFSHYEQYF

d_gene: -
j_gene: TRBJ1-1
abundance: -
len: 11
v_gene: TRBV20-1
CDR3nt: TGCAGTGCTGTGTCAGGGGCTGAAGCTTTCTTT
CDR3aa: CSAVSGAEAFF

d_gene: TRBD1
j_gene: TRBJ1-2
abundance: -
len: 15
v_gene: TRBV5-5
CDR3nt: TGTGCCAGCAGCTTGGTTACAGGGGGCGGCTATGGCTACACCTTC
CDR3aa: CASSLVTGGGYGYTF

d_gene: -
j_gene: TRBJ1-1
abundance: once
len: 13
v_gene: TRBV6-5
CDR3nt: TGTGCCAGCAGTTCCGACACGAACACTGAAGCTTTCTTT
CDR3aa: CASSSDTNTEAFF

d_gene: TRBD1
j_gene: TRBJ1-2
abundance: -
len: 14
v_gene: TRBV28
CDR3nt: TGTGCCAGCAGCCTCCCAGGGGGCGGCTATGGCTACACCTTC
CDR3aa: CASSLPGGGYGYTF

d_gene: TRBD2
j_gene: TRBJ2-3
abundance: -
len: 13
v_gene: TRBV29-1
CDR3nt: TGCAGTGTCCGGGACTACCAGCCGGATACGCAGTATTTT
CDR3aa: CSVRDYQPDTQYF

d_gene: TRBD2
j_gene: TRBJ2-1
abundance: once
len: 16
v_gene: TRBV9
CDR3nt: TGTGCCAGCAGCGGCGGGGGAACGGGAATCAACAATGAGCAGTTCTTC
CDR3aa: CASSGGGTGINNEQFF

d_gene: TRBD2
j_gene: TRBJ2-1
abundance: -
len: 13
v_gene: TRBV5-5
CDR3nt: TGTGCCAGCAGCGACGGGACTACCCATGAGCAGTTCTTC
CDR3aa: CASSDGTTHEQFF

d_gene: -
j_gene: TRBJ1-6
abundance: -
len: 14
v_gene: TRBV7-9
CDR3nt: TGTGCCAGCAGCATCGGACAAGGGGATTCACCCCTCCACTTT
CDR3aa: CASSIGQGDSPLHF

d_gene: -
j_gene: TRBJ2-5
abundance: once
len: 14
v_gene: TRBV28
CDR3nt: TGTGCCAGCAGCCTTCGGGACCGCCAAGAGACCCAGTACTTC
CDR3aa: CASSLRDRQETQYF

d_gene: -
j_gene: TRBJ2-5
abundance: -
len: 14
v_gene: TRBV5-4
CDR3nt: TGTGCCAGCAGCTCGCCCGGGCCTCAAGAGACCCAGTACTTC
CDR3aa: CASSSPGPQETQYF

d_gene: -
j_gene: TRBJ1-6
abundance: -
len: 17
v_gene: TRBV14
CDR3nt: TGTGCCAGCAGCCAAAAACGGTGGGGATCCTATAATTCACCCCTCCACTTT
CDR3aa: CASSQKRWGSYNSPLHF